A single sample gave rise to the 17 T cell receptor beta chains below, sequenced in a study of Tregs in tolerant kidney transplant recipients. Generated by immunoSEQ multiplex PCR, the TCRdb table keeps only in-frame clones and is missing some. The sample yields roughly 80,000 clones, approximately 89% seen once. This specimen consisted of Tregs from blood, obtained before the transplant. All receptors derive from a human donor who received a combined kidney and bone marrow transplant.

V usage is TRBV27 and J usage is TRBJ2-1; D uncertain. Germline V gives CDR1 MNHEY, CDR2 SMNVEV (reference sequence). V was shortened by 1 base and J by 6 bases, with 16 bases between the two germline ends. CDR3 size: 16 residues. CDR3 sequence reads: CASSLFSSGLPNEQFF. Here the CDR3 DNA reads TGTGCCAGCAGTTTATTTTCGTCGGGCCTGCCCAATGAGCAGTTCTTC.

The chain combines TRBV7-6 with TRBJ2-7; D tentatively reads TRBD1 or TRBD2 (5 bases each). V dropped 5 bases and J dropped 9 bases, with 17 bases sitting between them. Germline V gene lookup returns CDR1 SGHVS and CDR2 FNYEAQ. The CDR3 is made up of 13 amino acids. The CDR3: CASSPGTGFGQYF. CDR3 coding DNA: TGTGCCAGCAGCCCAGGGACGGGCTTTGGGCAGTACTTC.

V and J are TRBV5-1 and TRBJ2-1; a possible D gene is TRBD2 (5 bases). Germline CDR1 reads SGHRS; CDR2 reads YFSETQ. The CDR3 consists of 15 residues. Trimming cost V 2 bases and J 9 bases, with 18 bases left between them. The CDR3 DNA sequence: TGCGCCAGCAGCTTATTCGGCGACGTGGGGAGTGAGCAGTTCTTC. Translation gives CASSLFGDVGSEQFF.

The chain joins TRBV29-1 to TRBJ2-5; D is uncertain. With 1 base removed from V and 5 bases from J, the gap between germline ends came to 14 bases. The CDR3 covers 14 residues. Germline lookup yields CDR1 SQVTM and CDR2 ANQGSEA. Here the CDR3 DNA reads TGCAGCGTTGAAGGAGACGAGGAGAGTGAGACCCAGTACTTC. It encodes CSVEGDEESETQYF.

The genes are TRBV6-1 and TRBJ2-5; 12 bases agree with TRBD2. J lost 11 bases, V lost 3 bases, and 19 bases had no gene match. The CDR3 totals 18 residues. The germline CDR1 and CDR2 sequences are MNHNS and SASEGT. The CDR3 bases are TGTGCCAGCAGTGATCGACGTTCTAGCGGGAGGGCCTTAGAAGAGCAGTACTTC. Protein sequence: CASSDRRSSGRALEEQYF.

This clone was counted a few times. J is TRBJ2-1 and V is TRBV19, with 9 positions matching TRBD1. Germline CDR1 and CDR2: LNHDA and SQIVND (reference sequence). The trim removed 6 bases at V and 4 bases at J, leaving 4 bases unmatched. The CDR3 has 14 residues. The CDR3: CASRRQGVYNEQFF. The CDR3 nucleotides read TGTGCCAGTAGGAGACAGGGGGTATACAATGAGCAGTTCTTC. The full variable domain, its missing parts supplied by reference TRBV19 and TRBJ2-1, is DGGITQSPKYLFRKEGQNVTLSCEQNLNHDAMYWYRQDPGQGLRLIYYSQIVNDFQKGDIAEGYSVSREKKESFPLTVTSAQKNPTAFYLCASRRQGVYNEQFFGPGTRLTVL.

The rearrangement links TRBV7-3 to TRBJ2-6; 12 bases are shared with TRBD2. The trim removed 4 bases at V and 1 base at J, leaving 8 bases unmatched. Germline V CDR1 and CDR2: SGHTA, FQGTGA. The CDR3 spans 19 residues. This CDR3 is CASSSFRLAGESGANVLTF. CDR3 DNA sequence: TGTGCCAGCAGCTCCTTCCGACTAGCGGGAGAGTCTGGGGCCAACGTCCTGACTTTC.

This chain connects TRBV5-1 to TRBJ1-1; 8 bases align to TRBD1. Germline V gives CDR1 SGHRS, CDR2 YFSETQ. The CDR3 covers 14 residues. V gave up 0 bases and J gave up 4 bases; unmatched junction bases: 2. The CDR3 protein is CASSLAGGGTEAFF. CDR3 nucleotides: TGCGCCAGCAGCTTGGCAGGGGGCGGCACTGAAGCTTTCTTT.

V usage is TRBV20-1 and J usage is TRBJ2-1; the D gene could be TRBD1 or TRBD2 (5 bases each). Germline lookup yields CDR1 DFQATT and CDR2 SNEGSKA (reference sequence). V was shortened by 3 bases and J by 12 bases, with 12 bases between the two germline ends. The CDR3 loop spans 11 amino acids. The CDR3 region has the DNA TGCAGTGCTAGGAGTGGGACGGCGCAGTTCTTC. This sequence encodes CSARSGTAQFF.

Points on this clone: This same CDR3 is encoded by further DNA sequences in the sample. This chain joins TRBV7-3 and TRBJ2-2; a possible D gene is TRBD2 (7 bases). The germline V and J ends were trimmed by 5 bases and 0 bases, with 13 bases remaining between them. Per the germline V gene, CDR1 is SGHTA and CDR2 is FQGTGA. This CDR3 has 16 amino acids. The DNA for the CDR3 is TGTGCCAGCAGCCAGGGGCTAGCGGCGAACACCGGGGAGCTGTTTTTT. Protein sequence: CASSQGLAANTGELFF.

The chain links TRBV2 to TRBJ2-3, with D uncertain. The V and J ends lost 4 bases and 4 bases respectively, with 3 bases between them. The CDR3 consists of 11 residues. Per germline, CDR1 SNHLY and CDR2 FYNNEI. This CDR3 is CASSVSDTQYF. As DNA, the CDR3 is TGTGCCAGCAGTGTGTCAGATACGCAGTATTTT.

This chain joins TRBV7-8 and TRBJ2-3, with unresolved D. Germline values: CDR1 SGHVS, CDR2 FQNEAQ. Trimming took off 1 base at V and 4 bases at J, with 12 bases between the two ends. CDR3 size: 15 residues. The CDR3 nucleotides read TGTGCCAGCAGCTTAGAGTGGAGTTTGGCAGATACGCAGTATTTT. It is translated as CASSLEWSLADTQYF.

The J gene is TRBJ1-2, the V gene TRBV27, with 8 bases lining up with TRBD1. The germline V gene encodes CDR1 MNHEY and CDR2 SMNVEV (reference sequence). J was trimmed by 7 bases and V by 5 bases; bases with no gene match: 9. This CDR3 region has 14 residues. This CDR3 reads CASSPILTGGGYTF. The CDR3 bases are TGTGCCAGCAGTCCTATCTTAACAGGGGGTGGCTACACCTTC.

This chain joins TRBV28 and TRBJ2-7, with D tentatively TRBD2 (6 bases). Germline V gives CDR1 MDHEN, CDR2 SYDVKM. CDR3 length: 14 residues. The V gene lost 4 bases and the J gene lost 2 bases, with 12 bases spanning the gap. CDR3 loop: CASSSGTFPYEQYF. CDR3 DNA: TGTGCCAGCAGTTCCGGGACTTTTCCCTACGAGCAGTACTTC.

The V and J genes are TRBV15 and TRBJ2-3, with TRBD2 matching over 11 bases. CDR1 LNHNV and CDR2 YYDKDF come from the germline V gene (reference sequence). This CDR3 has 16 residues. J gave up 4 bases and V 8 bases, and 11 bases lay outside the gene matches. CDR3 sequence: CATQGTSGRFSDTQYF. CDR3 in DNA: TGTGCCACCCAAGGGACTAGCGGTCGCTTTTCAGATACGCAGTATTTT.

This chain uses TRBV28 with TRBJ1-3, with D uncertain. Looked up from germline, CDR1 is MDHEN and CDR2 is SYDVKM. CDR3 size: 17 residues. Trimming pared 5 bases from V and 0 bases from J, leaving 17 bases between. CDR3 DNA sequence: TGTGCCAGCAGTCCAAGCCGGGCAGTCTCCTCTGGAAACACCATATATTTT. Encoded protein: CASSPSRAVSSGNTIYF.

The chain has TRBV7-2 and TRBJ1-5; D gene ambiguous. Germline values: CDR1 SGHTA, CDR2 FQGNSA. V was cut by 1 base and J by 6 bases, with 13 bases left in between. The CDR3 contains 15 residues. In nucleotides, the CDR3 is TGTGCCAGCAGCTTAGAATGGGTCCCACCTCAGCCCCAGCATTTT. It specifies CASSLEWVPPQPQHF.